The 5 T cell receptor beta chains reported below all come from one sample, sequenced in a study of Graves' ophthalmopathy and Graves' hyperthyroidism. RNA transcripts yielded amplified TCR beta CDR3 regions. RT-PCR was first run with HTBI primers, then multiplex PCR in a second round. MiXCR was run by TCRdb on the multiplex PCR reads, yielding one entry per CDR3 protein. This sample carries 660,000 or so distinct CDR3 sequences, about two fifths of them seen once, and the ten largest clones take roughly 3.5%. Sequencing used peripheral blood. Receptors originate from an adult man with Graves' ophthalmopathy.

There are many counts of this clonotype. The genes are TRBV20-1 and TRBJ2-7; 7 positions agree with TRBD1. The CDR3 is 14 amino acids. After removal of 3 bases from V and 7 bases from J, the junction contained 12 bases not matched to a gene. The germline V gene encodes CDR1 DFQATT and CDR2 SNEGSKA (reference sequence). The CDR3, as DNA: TGCAGTGCTAGGAAGGCGACAGGGAGCGATGAGCAGTACTTC. It translates to CSARKATGSDEQYF.

Written as DNA, the CDR3 is TGTGCCAGCGTTGAAGATTGGGGTTACGAGCAGTACTTC. This encodes CASVEDWGYEQYF. The genes are TRBV25-1 and TRBJ2-7; D is uncertain. Per germline, CDR1 MGHDK and CDR2 SYGVNS. This CDR3 is 13 amino acids long. V was shortened by 8 bases and J by 4 bases, with 15 bases between the two germline ends.

This clonotype was counted at least ten times. The gene calls are TRBV19 and TRBJ1-2; possibly TRBD1 for D (6 bases). Trimming shortened V by 6 bases and J by 4 bases, and 9 bases separated the two germline ends. CDR3 length: 12 residues. CDR1 and CDR2 (germline): LNHDA, SQIVND (reference sequence). CDR3 coding DNA: TGTGCCAGTAGGGGGGGCGGCTATGGCTACACCTTC. Amino acids: CASRGGGYGYTF.

The chain employs TRBV20-1 and TRBJ2-7, with TRBD2 matching over 7 bases. Germline assignment: CDR1 DFQATT and CDR2 SNEGSKA (reference sequence). The V segment lost 1 base and the J segment 4 bases; nucleotides outside the gene matches: 4. The CDR3 contains 13 residues. CDR3 protein: CSARGQRDYEQYF. CDR3 sequence (DNA): TGCAGTGCTAGAGGCCAGCGGGATTACGAGCAGTACTTC.

This clonotype has ten or more counts. The gene calls are TRBV2 and TRBJ2-7; 7 nucleotides line up with TRBD2. The CDR3 runs to 16 residues. CDR1 is SNHLY, CDR2 FYNNEI, per germline. The trim removed 3 bases at V and 4 bases at J, leaving 12 bases unmatched. The chain's CDR3 is CASSDARDYTLYEQYF. CDR3 in DNA: TGTGCCAGCAGTGACGCGCGGGACTACACTCTATACGAGCAGTACTTC.